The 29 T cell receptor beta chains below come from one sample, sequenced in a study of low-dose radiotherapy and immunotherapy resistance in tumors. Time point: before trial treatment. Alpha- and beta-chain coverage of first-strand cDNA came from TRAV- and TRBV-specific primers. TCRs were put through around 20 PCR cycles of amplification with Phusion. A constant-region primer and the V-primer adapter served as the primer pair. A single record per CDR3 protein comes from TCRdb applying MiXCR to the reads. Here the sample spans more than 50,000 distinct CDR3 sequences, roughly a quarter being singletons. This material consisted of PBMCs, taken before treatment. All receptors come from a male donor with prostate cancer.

The CDR3 loop reads CASSQTSGSSETQYF. CDR3 DNA sequence: TGTGCCAGTAGTCAGACTAGCGGGAGTTCCGAGACCCAGTACTTC. This chain joins TRBV19 and TRBJ2-5; 12 bases line up with TRBD2. Germline loops: CDR1 LNHDA, CDR2 SQIVND (reference sequence). With V trimmed by 5 bases and J by 5 bases, 6 bases remained unmatched. This CDR3 comprises 15 residues. The full variable domain, completed using reference TRBV19 and TRBJ2-5, is DGGITQSPKYLFRKEGQNVTLSCEQNLNHDAMYWYRQDPGQGLRLIYYSQIVNDFQKGDIAEGYSVSREKKESFPLTVTSAQKNPTAFYLCASSQTSGSSETQYFGPGTRLLVL.

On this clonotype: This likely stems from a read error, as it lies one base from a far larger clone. CDR3 amino acids: CSSSSNGNSGNTIYF. Written as DNA, the CDR3 is TGTTCCAGCAGCTCGAATGGTAACTCTGGAAACACCATATATTTT. V gene TRBV6-5 combines with J gene TRBJ1-3; D uncertain. The germline gives CDR1 MNHEY, CDR2 SVGAGI. CDR3 length: 15 residues.

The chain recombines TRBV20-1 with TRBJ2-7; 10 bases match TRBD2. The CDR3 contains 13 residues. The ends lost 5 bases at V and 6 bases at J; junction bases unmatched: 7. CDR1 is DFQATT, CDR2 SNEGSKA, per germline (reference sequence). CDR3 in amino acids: CSASSGSVPEQYF. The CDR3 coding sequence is TGCAGTGCTTCTAGCGGGAGTGTCCCCGAGCAGTACTTC.

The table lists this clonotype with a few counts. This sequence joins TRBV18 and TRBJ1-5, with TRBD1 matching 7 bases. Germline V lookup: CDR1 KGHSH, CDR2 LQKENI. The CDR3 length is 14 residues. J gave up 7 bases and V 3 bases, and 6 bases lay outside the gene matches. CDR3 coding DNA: TGTGCCAGCTCACCTCGACAGGGTGAACAGCCCCAGCATTTT. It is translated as CASSPRQGEQPQHF.

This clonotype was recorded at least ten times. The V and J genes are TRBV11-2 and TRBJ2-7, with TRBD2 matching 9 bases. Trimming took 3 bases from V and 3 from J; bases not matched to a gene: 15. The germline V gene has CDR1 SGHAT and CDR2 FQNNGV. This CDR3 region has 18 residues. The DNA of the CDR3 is TGTGCCAGCAGCTTGGCATTGTCTAGCGGGGCGGAATACTACGAGCAGTACTTC. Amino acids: CASSLALSSGAEYYEQYF.

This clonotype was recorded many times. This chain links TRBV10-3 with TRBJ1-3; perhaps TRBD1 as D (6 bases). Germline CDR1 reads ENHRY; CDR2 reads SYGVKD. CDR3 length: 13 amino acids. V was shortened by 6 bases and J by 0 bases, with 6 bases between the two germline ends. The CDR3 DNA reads TGTGCCATCAGGGACAGCTCTGGAAACACCATATATTTT. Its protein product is CAIRDSSGNTIYF.

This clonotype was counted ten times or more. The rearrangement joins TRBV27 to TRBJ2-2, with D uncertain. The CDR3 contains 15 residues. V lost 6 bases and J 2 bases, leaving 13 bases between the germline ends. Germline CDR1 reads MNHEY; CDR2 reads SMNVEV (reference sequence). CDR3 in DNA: TGTGCCAGCAGACGGACGGCAGACAACACCGGGGAGCTGTTTTTT. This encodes CASRRTADNTGELFF.

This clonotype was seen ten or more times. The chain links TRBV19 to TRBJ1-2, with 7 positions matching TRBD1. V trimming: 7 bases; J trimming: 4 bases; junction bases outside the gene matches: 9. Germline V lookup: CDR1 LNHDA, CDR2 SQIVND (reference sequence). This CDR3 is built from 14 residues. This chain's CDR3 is CASNQGGTPYGYTF. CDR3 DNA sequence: TGTGCCAGTAACCAGGGGGGGACCCCCTATGGCTACACCTTC.

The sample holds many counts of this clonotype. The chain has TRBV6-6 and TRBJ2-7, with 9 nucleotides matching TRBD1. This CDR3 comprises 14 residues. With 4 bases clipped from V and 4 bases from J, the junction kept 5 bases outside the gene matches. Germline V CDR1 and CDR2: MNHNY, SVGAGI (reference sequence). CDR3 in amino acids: CASSLTGGLYEQYF. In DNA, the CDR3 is TGTGCCAGCAGTTTGACAGGGGGGTTGTACGAGCAGTACTTC.

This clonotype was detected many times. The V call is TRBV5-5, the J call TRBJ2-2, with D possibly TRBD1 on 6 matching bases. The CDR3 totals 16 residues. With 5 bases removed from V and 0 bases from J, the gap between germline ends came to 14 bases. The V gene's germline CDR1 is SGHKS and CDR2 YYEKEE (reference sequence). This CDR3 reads CASSPPGTPNTGELFF. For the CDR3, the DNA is TGTGCCAGCAGTCCCCCCGGGACACCGAACACCGGGGAGCTGTTTTTT.

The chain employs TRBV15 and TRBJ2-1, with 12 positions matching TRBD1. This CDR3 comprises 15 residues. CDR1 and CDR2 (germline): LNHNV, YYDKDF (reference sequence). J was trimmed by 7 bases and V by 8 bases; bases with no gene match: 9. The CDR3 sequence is CATHSGTGGKNEQFF. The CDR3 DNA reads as TGTGCCACCCACAGTGGGACAGGGGGCAAGAATGAGCAGTTCTTC.

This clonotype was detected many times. The CDR3 here is CASNWGTYNEQFF. CDR3 DNA: TGTGCCAGCAACTGGGGAACCTACAATGAGCAGTTCTTC. The V gene is TRBV5-6, the J gene TRBJ2-1; D is unclear. Germline CDR1 SGHDT, CDR2 YYEEEE. CDR3 length: 13 residues. Trimming shortened V by 6 bases and J by 2 bases, and 9 bases separated the two germline ends. The full variable domain, with the rest looked up from reference TRBV5-6 and TRBJ2-1, is DAGVTQSPTHLIKTRGQQVTLRCSPKSGHDTVSWYQQALGQGPQFIFQYYEEEERQRGNFPDRFSGHQFPNYSSELNVNALLLGDSALYLCASNWGTYNEQFFGPGTRLTVL.

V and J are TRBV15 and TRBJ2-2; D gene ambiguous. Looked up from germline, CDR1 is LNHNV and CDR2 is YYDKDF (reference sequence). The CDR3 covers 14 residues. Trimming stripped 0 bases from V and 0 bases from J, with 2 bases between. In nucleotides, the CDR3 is TGTGCCACCAGCAGAGATGCGAACACCGGGGAGCTGTTTTTT. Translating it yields CATSRDANTGELFF. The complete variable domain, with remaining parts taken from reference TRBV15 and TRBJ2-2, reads DAMVIQNPRYQVTQFGKPVTLSCSQTLNHNVMYWYQQKSSQAPKLLFHYYDKDFNNEADTPDNFQSRRPNTSFCFLDIRSPGLGDTAMYLCATSRDANTGELFFGEGSRLTVL.

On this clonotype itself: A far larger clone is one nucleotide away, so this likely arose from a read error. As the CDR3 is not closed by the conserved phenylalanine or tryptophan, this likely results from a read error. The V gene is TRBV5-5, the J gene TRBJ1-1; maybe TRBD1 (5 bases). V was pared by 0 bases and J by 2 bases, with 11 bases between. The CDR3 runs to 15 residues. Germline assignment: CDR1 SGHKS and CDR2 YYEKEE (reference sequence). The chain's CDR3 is CASSLVFQGNTEAFS. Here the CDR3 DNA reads TGTGCCAGCAGCTTGGTTTTCCAGGGAAACACTGAAGCTTTCTCT.

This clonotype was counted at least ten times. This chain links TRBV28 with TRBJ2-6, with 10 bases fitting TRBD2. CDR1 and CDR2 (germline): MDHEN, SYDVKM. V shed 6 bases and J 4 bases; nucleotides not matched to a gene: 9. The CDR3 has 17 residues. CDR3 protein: CASSLQLAGTGANVLTF. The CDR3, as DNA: TGTGCCAGCAGCCTACAACTAGCGGGAACCGGGGCCAACGTCCTGACTTTC.

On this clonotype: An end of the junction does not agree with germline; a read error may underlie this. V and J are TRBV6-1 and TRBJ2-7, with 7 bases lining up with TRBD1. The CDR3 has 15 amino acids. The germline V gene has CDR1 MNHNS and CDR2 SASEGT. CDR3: CASSEPGTESYEQYF. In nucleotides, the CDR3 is TGCGCCAGCAGTGAGCCCGGGACAGAAAGCTACGAGCAGTACTTC.

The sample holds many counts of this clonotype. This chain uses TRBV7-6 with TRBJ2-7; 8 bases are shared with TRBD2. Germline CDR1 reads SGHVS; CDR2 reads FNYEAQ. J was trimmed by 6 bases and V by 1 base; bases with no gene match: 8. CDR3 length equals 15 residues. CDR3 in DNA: TGTGCCAGCAGCTTAGAACAAGCGGGGGTTAGCGAGCAGTACTTC. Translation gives CASSLEQAGVSEQYF.

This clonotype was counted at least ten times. The CDR3 reads CSARLGYNEQFF. In DNA, the CDR3 is TGCAGTGCCAGATTAGGGTACAATGAGCAGTTCTTC. The chain is built from TRBV20-1 and TRBJ2-1, with D unclear. Germline values: CDR1 DFQATT, CDR2 SNEGSKA (reference sequence). The CDR3 is made up of 12 amino acids. The V gene lost 6 bases and the J gene lost 4 bases, with 10 bases spanning the gap.

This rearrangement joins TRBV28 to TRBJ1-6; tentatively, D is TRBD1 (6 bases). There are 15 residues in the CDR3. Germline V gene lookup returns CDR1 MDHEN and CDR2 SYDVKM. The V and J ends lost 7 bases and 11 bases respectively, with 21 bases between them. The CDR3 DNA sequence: TGTGCCAGCACTAACAAGGGGGGGATAGGGACACCCCTCCACTTT. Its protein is CASTNKGGIGTPLHF.

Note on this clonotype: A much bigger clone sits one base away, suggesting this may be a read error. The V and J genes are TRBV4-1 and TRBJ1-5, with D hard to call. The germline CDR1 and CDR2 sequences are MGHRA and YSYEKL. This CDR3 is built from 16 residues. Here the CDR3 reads CAISQDGGVPNQPQHF. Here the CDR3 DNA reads TGCGCCATCAGCCAAGATGGCGGGGTCCCCAATCAGCCCCAGCATTTT.

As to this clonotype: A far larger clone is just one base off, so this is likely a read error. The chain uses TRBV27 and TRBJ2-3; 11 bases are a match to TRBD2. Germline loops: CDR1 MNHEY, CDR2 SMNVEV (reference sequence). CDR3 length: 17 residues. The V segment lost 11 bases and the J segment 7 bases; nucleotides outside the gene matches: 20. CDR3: CAGILAGDVHPGNTQYF. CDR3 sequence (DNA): TGTGCCGGTATACTAGCGGGAGATGTTCACCCGGGAAATACGCAGTATTTT.

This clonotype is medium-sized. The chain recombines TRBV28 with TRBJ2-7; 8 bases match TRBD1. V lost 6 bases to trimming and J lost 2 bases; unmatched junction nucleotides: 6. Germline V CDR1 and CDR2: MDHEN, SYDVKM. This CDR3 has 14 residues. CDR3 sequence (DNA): TGTGCCAGCAGCTTGGGGACAGGAGCCTACGAGCAGTACTTC. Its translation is CASSLGTGAYEQYF.

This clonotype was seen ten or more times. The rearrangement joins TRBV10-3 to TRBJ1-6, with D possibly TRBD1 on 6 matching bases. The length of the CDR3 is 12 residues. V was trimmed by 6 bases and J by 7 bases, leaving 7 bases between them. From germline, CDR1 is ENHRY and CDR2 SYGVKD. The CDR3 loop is CAISDRNSPLHF. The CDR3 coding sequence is TGTGCCATCAGCGACAGGAATTCACCCCTCCACTTT.

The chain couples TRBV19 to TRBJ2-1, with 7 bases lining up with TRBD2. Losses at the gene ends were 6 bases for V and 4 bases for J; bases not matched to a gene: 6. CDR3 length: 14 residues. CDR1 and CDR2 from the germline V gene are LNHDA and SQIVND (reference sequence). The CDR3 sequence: CASRDGGSYNEQFF. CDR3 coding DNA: TGTGCCAGTAGAGACGGGGGGTCATACAATGAGCAGTTCTTC.

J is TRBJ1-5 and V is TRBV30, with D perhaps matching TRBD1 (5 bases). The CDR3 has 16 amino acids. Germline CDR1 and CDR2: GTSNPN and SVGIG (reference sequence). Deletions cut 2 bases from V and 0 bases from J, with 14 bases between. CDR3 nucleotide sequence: TGTGCCTGGAGTAATGGGGCGAGTTATAGCAATCAGCCCCAGCATTTT. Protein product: CAWSNGASYSNQPQHF. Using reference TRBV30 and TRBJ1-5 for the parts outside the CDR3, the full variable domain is SQTIHQWPATLVQPVGSPLSLECTVEGTSNPNLYWYRQAAGRGLQLLFYSVGIGQISSEVPQNLSASRPQDRQFILSSKKLLLSDSGFYLCAWSNGASYSNQPQHFGDGTRLSIL.

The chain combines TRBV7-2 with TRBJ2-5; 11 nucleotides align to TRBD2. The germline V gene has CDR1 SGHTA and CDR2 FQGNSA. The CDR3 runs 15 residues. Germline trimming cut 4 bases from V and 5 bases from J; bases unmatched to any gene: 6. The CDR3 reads CASSSRLAGMETQYF. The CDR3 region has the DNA TGTGCCAGCAGCTCCCGACTAGCGGGGATGGAGACCCAGTACTTC.

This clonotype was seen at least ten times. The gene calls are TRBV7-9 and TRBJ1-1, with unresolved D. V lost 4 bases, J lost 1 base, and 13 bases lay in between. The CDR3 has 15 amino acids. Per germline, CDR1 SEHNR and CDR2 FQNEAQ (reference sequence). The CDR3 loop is CASSSPRMTNTEAFF. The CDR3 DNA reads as TGTGCCAGCAGCTCTCCTAGGATGACGAACACTGAAGCTTTCTTT.

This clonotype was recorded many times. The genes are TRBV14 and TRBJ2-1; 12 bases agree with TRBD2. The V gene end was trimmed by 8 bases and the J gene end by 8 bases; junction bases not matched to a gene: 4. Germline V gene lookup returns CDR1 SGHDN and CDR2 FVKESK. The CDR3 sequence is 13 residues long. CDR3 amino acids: CASQTSGGYEQFF. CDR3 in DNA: TGTGCCAGCCAGACTAGCGGGGGCTATGAGCAGTTCTTC.

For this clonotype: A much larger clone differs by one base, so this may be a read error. The CDR3 coding sequence is TGTGCCAGCAGCTTACAGAACACCGGGGAGCTGTTTTTT. This translates into CASSLQNTGELFF. The chain uses TRBV5-6 and TRBJ2-2; D ambiguous. Between the trimmed V and J ends, which lost 2 bases and 1 base, there was a span of 3 bases. Germline V gene data show CDR1 as SGHDT and CDR2 as YYEEEE. This CDR3 has 13 residues.